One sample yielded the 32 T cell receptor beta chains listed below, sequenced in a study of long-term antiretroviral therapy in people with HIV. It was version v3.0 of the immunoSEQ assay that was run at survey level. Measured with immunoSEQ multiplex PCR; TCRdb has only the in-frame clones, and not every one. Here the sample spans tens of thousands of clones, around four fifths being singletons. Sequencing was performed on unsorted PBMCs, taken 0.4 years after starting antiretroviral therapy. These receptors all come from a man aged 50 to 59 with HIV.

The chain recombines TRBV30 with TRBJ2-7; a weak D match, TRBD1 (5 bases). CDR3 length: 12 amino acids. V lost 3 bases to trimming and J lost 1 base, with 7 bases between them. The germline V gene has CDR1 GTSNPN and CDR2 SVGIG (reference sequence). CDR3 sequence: CAWRDRSYEQYF. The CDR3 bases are TGTGCCTGGAGAGACAGATCCTACGAGCAGTACTTC.

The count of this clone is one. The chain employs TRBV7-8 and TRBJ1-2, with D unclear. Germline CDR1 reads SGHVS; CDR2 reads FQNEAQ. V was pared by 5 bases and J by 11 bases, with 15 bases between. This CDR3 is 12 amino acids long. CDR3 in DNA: TGTGCCAGCAGCCCCCTAAGTAGAGGGTACACCTTC. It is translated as CASSPLSRGYTF.

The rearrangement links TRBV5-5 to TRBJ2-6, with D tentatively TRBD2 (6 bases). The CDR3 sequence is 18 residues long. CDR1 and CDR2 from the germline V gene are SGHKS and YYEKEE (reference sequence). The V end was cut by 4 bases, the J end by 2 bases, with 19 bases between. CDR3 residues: CASSPLGGERTGANVLTF. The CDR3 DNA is TGTGCCAGCAGCCCCCTGGGGGGAGAAAGGACTGGGGCCAACGTCCTGACTTTC.

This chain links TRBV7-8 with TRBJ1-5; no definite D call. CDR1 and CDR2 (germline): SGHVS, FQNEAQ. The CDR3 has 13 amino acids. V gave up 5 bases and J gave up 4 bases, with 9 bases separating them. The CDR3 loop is CASSLDPNQPQHF. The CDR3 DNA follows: TGTGCCAGCAGCCTGGACCCGAATCAGCCCCAGCATTTT.

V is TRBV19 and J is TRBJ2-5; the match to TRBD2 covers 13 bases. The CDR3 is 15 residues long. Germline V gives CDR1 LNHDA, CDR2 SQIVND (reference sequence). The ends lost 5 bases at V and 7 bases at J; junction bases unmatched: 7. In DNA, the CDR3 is TGTGCCAGTAGTGCGACTAGCGGGGGGCCGCCGACCCAGTACTTC. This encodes CASSATSGGPPTQYF.

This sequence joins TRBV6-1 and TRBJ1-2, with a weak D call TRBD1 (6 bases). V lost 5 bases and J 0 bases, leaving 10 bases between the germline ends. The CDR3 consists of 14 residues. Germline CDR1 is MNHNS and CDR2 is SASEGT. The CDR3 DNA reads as TGTGCCAGCAGTCGGGACACCTCTAACTATGGCTACACCTTC. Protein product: CASSRDTSNYGYTF.

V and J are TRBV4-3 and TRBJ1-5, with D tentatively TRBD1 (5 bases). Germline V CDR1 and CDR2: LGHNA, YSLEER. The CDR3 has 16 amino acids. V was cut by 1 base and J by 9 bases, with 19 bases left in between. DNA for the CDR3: TGCGCCAGCAGCCAAGGGCTTGGGGGATGGGGTGGGCCCCAGCATTTT. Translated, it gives CASSQGLGGWGGPQHF.

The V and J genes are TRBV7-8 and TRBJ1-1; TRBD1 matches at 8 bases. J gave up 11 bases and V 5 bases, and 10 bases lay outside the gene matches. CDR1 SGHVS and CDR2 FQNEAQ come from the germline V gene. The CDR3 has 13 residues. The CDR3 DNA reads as TGTGCCAGCAGCAGAGGACAGGGTCTGAACGCTTTCTTT. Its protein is CASSRGQGLNAFF.

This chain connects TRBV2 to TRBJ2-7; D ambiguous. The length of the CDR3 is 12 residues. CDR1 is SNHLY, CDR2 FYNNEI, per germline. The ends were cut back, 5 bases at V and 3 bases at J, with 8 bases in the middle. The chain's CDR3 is CASSLLSYEQYF. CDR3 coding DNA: TGTGCCAGCAGTTTATTAAGCTACGAGCAGTACTTC.

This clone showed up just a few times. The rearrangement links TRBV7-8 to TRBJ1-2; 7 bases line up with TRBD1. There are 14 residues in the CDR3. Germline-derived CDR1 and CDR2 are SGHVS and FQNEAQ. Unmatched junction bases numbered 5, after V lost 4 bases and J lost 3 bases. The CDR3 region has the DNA TGTGCCAGCAGCTACGCCGGGACAGACTATGGCTACACCTTC. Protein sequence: CASSYAGTDYGYTF.

CDR3 bases: TGTGCCAGCAGCTTAGACCCGGAGTGGGGCGGGGAGCTGTTTTTT. It codes for CASSLDPEWGGELFF. This chain connects TRBV11-1 to TRBJ2-2; no reliable D call. The ends were cut back, 1 base at V and 7 bases at J, with 13 bases in the middle. CDR1 SGHAT and CDR2 FQDESV come from the germline V gene (reference sequence). The CDR3 is 15 amino acids.

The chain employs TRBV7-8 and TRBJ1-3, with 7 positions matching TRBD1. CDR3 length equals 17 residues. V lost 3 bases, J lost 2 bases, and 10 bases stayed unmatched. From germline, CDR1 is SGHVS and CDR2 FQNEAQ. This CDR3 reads CASSFFTGQRAGNTIYF. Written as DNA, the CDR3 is TGTGCCAGCAGCTTTTTTACGGGACAGCGAGCTGGAAACACCATATATTTT.

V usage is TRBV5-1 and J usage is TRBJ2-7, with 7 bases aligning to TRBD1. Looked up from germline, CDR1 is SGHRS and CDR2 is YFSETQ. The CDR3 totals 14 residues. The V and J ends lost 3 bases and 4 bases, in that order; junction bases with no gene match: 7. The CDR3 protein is CASSSTGQVYEQYF. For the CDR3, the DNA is TGCGCCAGCAGCTCCACCGGACAGGTTTACGAGCAGTACTTC.

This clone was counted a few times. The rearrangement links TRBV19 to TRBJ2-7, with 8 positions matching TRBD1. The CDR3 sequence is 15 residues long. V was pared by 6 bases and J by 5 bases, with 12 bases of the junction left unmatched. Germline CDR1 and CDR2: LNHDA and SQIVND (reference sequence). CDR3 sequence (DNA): TGTGCCAGTAGCCTCCGGGACAGGCCCCCCCACGAGCAGTACTTC. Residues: CASSLRDRPPHEQYF.

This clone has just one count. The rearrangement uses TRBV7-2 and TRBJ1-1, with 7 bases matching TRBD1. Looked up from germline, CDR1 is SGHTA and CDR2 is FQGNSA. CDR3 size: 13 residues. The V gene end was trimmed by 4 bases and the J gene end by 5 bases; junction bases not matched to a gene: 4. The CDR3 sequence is CASSSTGYTEAFF. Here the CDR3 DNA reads TGTGCCAGCAGCTCGACAGGGTATACTGAAGCTTTCTTT. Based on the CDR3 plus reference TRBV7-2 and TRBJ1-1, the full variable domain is GAGVSQSPSNKVTEKGKDVELRCDPISGHTALYWYRQSLGQGLEFLIYFQGNSAPDKSGLPSDRFSAERTGGSVSTLTIQRTQQEDSAVYLCASSSTGYTEAFFGQGTRLTVV.

The CDR3 coding sequence is TGTGCCACCACCAGCGGTAACGAAGGGACCCAGTACTTC. The encoded protein is CATTSGNEGTQYF. This chain connects TRBV15 to TRBJ2-5; D may be TRBD2 (5 bases). Trimming pared 7 bases from V and 7 bases from J, leaving 16 bases between. The length of the CDR3 is 13 residues. CDR1 is LNHNV and CDR2 is YYDKDF in the germline V gene (reference sequence).

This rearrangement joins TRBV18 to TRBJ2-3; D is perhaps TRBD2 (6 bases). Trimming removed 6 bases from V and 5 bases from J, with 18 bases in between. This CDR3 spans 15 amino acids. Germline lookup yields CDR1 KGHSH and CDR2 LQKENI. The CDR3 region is CASSPGLVEGDTQYF. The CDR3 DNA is TGTGCCAGCTCCCCGGGTCTAGTGGAGGGAGATACGCAGTATTTT.

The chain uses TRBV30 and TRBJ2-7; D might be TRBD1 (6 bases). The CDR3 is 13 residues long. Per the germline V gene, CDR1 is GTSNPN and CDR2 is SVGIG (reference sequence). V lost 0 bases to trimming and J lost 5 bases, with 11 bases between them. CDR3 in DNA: TGTGCCTGGAGTGTCTTAGGGGGAAACGAGCAGTACTTC. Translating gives CAWSVLGGNEQYF.

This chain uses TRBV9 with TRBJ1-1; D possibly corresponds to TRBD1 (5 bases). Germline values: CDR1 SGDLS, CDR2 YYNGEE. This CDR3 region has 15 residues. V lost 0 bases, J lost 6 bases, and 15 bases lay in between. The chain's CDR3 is CASSVEVGGFAEAFF. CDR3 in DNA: TGTGCCAGCAGCGTAGAAGTGGGGGGATTCGCTGAAGCTTTCTTT.

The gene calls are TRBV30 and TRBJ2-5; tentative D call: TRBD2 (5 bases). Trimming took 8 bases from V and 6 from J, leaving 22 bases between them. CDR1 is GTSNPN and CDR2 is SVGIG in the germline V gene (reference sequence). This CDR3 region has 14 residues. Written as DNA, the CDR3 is TGTGCCCACGGATCTCTGGGGAGCGCGCAGACCCAGTACTTC. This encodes CAHGSLGSAQTQYF.

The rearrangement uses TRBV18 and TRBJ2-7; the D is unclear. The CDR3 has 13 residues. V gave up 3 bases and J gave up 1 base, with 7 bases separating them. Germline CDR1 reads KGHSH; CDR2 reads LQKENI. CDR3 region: CASSPVQSYEQYF. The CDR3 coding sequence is TGTGCCAGCTCACCGGTGCAGTCCTACGAGCAGTACTTC.

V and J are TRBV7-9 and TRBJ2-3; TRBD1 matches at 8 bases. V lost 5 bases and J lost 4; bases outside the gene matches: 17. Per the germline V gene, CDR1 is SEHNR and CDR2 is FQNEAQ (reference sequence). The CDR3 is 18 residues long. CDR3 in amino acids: CASSVGQVAGTHADTQYF. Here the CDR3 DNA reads TGTGCCAGCAGCGTGGGACAGGTTGCCGGGACTCACGCAGATACGCAGTATTTT.

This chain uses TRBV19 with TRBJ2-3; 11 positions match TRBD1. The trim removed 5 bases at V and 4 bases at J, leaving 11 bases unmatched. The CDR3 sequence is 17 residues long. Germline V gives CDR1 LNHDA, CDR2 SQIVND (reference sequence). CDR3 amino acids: CASSSFGTGGSADTQYF. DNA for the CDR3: TGTGCCAGTAGTTCATTCGGGACAGGGGGAAGTGCAGATACGCAGTATTTT.

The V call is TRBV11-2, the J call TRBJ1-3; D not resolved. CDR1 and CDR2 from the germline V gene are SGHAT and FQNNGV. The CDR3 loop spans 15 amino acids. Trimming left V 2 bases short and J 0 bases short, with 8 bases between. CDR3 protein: CASSLSASSGNTIYF. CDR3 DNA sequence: TGTGCCAGCAGCTTATCAGCGAGCTCTGGAAACACCATATATTTT.

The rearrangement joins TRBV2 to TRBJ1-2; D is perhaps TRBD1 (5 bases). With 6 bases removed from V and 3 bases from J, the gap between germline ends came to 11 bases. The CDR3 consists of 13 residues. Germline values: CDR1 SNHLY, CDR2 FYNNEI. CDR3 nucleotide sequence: TGTGCCAGCAGCCTGGACATTTACTATGGCTACACCTTC. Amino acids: CASSLDIYYGYTF.

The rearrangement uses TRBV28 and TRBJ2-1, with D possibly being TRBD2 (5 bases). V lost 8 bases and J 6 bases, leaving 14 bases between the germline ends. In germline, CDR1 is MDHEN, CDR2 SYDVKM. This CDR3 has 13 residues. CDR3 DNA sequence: TGTGCCAGCGAGGGCCATGGGTCCAATGAGCAGTTCTTC. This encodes CASEGHGSNEQFF.

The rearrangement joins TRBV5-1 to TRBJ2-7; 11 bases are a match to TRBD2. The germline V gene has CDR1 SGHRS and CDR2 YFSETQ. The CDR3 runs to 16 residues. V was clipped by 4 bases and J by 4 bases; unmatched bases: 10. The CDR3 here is CASSLVQGLAEYEQYF. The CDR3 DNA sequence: TGCGCCAGCAGCCTCGTTCAGGGACTAGCGGAGTACGAGCAGTACTTC.

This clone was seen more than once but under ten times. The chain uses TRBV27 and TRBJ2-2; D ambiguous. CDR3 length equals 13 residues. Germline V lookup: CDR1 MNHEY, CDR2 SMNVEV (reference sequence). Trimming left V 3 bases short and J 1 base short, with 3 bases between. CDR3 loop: CASSFRNTGELFF. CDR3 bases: TGTGCCAGCAGTTTTCGGAACACCGGGGAGCTGTTTTTT.

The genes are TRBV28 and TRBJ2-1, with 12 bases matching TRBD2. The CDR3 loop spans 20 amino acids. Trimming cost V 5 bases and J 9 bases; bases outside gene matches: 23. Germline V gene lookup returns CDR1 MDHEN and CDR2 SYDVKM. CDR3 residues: CASSPHFVGGLAGGPGEQFF. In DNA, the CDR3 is TGTGCCAGCAGTCCCCATTTTGTAGGTGGTCTAGCGGGGGGGCCCGGTGAGCAGTTCTTC.

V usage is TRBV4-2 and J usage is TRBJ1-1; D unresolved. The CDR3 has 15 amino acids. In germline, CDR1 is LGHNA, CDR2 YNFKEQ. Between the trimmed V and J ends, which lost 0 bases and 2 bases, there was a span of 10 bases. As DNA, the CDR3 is TGTGCCAGCAGCCAAGATAAGGTATATAACACTGAAGCTTTCTTT. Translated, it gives CASSQDKVYNTEAFF.

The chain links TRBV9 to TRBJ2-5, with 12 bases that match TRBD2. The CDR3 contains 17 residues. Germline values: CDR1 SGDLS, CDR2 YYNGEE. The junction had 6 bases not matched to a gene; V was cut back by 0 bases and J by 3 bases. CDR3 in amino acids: CASSVVPSGGAKETQYF. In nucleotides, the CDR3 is TGTGCCAGCAGCGTAGTGCCTAGCGGGGGGGCCAAAGAGACCCAGTACTTC.

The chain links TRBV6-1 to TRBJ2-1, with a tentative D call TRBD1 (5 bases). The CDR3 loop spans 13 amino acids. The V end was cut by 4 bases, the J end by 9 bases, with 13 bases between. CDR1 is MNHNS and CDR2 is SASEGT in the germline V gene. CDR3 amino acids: CASSVSQGAEQFF. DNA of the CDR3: TGTGCCAGCAGTGTAAGTCAGGGTGCTGAGCAGTTCTTC.